This T cell receptor (beta chain) is from a study of blood T cell repertoires in COVID-19. Per the study methods: Amplified reference gene primers provided the basis for estimating nucleated cell counts. Measured with immunoSEQ multiplex PCR; TCRdb has only the in-frame clones, and not every one. V and J calls plus clone size are reproduced from that table; the DNA served to infer D and trimming. The table includes over 250,000 clones, over 75% detected once. Germline V lookup: CDR1 GTSNPN, CDR2 SVGIG (reference sequence). V lost 4 bases and J lost 14; bases outside the gene matches: 10. The CDR3 sequence is 12 residues long.

This clonotype was obtained from a man aged 45 to 65 with active or convalescent COVID-19. The sequencing sample was made of peripheral blood. The gene calls are TRBV30 and TRBJ2-3; 9 bases agree with TRBD2. As DNA, the CDR3 is TGTGCCTGGAACGAGGCGGGAGGGCCGGGGTATTTT. As protein: CAWNEAGGPGYF.